This paragraph covers one TCR beta chain sequence. Antigen: not known. This record belongs to a study of T cell responses to AZD1222 COVID-19 vaccine. The study, taken as a whole, reports: It was only after the peak T cell response that any repertoires were sampled. Recipients of AZD1222 seropositive at baseline numbered only 5 or 6.

Some clones are missing from TCRdb's copy, which holds only in-frame ones; the method was immunoSEQ multiplex PCR. The sample shows about 150,000 clones, 91% of them seen only once. Trimming took off 1 base at V and 5 bases at J, with 6 bases between the two ends. Germline V gene lookup returns CDR1 MNHNY and CDR2 SVGAGI (reference sequence). This CDR3 is built from 13 residues. The source is an adult who received the AZD1222 COVID-19 vaccine. Sequencing was performed on peripheral blood, taken 28 days after the second AZD1222 dose. V usage is TRBV6-6 and J usage is TRBJ2-1; no clear D gene. The CDR3, as DNA: TGTGCCAGCAGTTACTTCTGGGACAATGAGCAGTTCTTC. Translation: CASSYFWDNEQFF.